The 12 T cell receptor beta chains given below trace back to one sample, sequenced in a study of T cells in Graves' hyperthyroidism and ophthalmopathy. RNA transcripts gave rise to amplified TCR beta CDR3 regions. First-round RT-PCR of the TCR CDR3 relied on the HTBI primer set. TCRdb used MiXCR to reprocess the multiplex PCR reads, holding one entry per CDR3 protein. The repertoire has a few hundred thousand distinct CDR3 sequences, about a sixth of them found once; the top ten carry around 17%. Material: blood. These TCRs come from a woman aged 18-30 years with Graves' ophthalmopathy.

This clonotype was observed a few times. This chain joins TRBV29-1 and TRBJ2-1, with 8 positions matching TRBD2. J was trimmed by 7 bases and V by 2 bases; bases with no gene match: 13. This CDR3 spans 16 amino acids. The germline gives CDR1 SQVTM, CDR2 ANQGSEA. The CDR3 protein is CSVERYQRGTANEQFF. The CDR3 nucleotides read TGCAGCGTTGAAAGGTATCAGCGGGGGACCGCTAATGAGCAGTTCTTC.

This clonotype occurred a few times. The V and J genes are TRBV4-1 and TRBJ2-1; 9 nucleotides line up with TRBD2. With 1 base clipped from V and 1 base from J, the junction kept 8 bases outside the gene matches. This CDR3 is built from 18 residues. The germline gives CDR1 MGHRA, CDR2 YSYEKL. The chain's CDR3 is CASSQGVAGVNSYNEQFF. CDR3 nucleotide sequence: TGCGCCAGCAGCCAAGGGGTAGCGGGGGTAAATTCCTACAATGAGCAGTTCTTC.

This clonotype was observed at least ten times. The V call is TRBV2, the J call TRBJ2-3; either TRBD1 or TRBD2 may fit D (5 bases each). The CDR3 covers 14 residues. Germline V lookup: CDR1 SNHLY, CDR2 FYNNEI. The V and J ends lost 8 bases and 0 bases respectively, with 12 bases between them. CDR3: CASRDDRSTDTQYF. CDR3 nucleotides: TGTGCCAGCCGGGACGACCGTAGCACAGATACGCAGTATTTT.

This clonotype was seen repeatedly, ten times or more. The chain has TRBV7-6 and TRBJ2-7; unclear D gene. From germline, CDR1 is SGHVS and CDR2 FNYEAQ. V shed 2 bases and J shed 4 bases, with 9 bases lying between them. CDR3 length: 13 residues. DNA of the CDR3: TGTGCCAGCAGCTTACAGTCTCAGTACGAGCAGTACTTC. Protein sequence: CASSLQSQYEQYF.

This clonotype has just a few counts. The gene calls are TRBV3-1 and TRBJ2-2, with 12 bases aligning to TRBD1. CDR3 length equals 23 residues. After removal of 1 base from V and 3 bases from J, the junction contained 21 bases not matched to a gene. Germline CDR1 is LGHDT and CDR2 is YNNKEL (reference sequence). The CDR3 region is CASSQVGQGAGLVPPGDTGELFF. CDR3 nucleotides: TGTGCCAGCAGCCAAGTGGGACAGGGGGCGGGACTAGTCCCACCAGGCGACACCGGGGAGCTGTTTTTT.

This clonotype has just a few counts. This rearrangement joins TRBV24-1 to TRBJ1-2; 7 bases are a match to TRBD1. CDR3 length equals 12 residues. Germline V gene sequence: CDR1 KGHDR, CDR2 SFDVKD. The J segment lost 7 bases and the V segment lost 10 bases, leaving 8 bases of the junction unmatched. CDR3 bases: TGTGCCACGAACACAGGGGCGGGTGGCTACACCTTC. Protein: CATNTGAGGYTF.

Regarding this clonotype: This may come from a read error, since a much larger clone is one base off. The chain links TRBV27 to TRBJ1-2, with D maybe TRBD1 (5 bases). The germline CDR1 and CDR2 sequences are MNHEY and SMNVEV (reference sequence). Deletions cut 4 bases from V and 4 bases from J, with 13 bases between. The CDR3 is 14 amino acids. CDR3 loop: CASSSGGTSYGYTF. The CDR3, as DNA: TGTGCCAGCAGTTCGGGGGGAACTTCCTATGGCTACACCTTC.

V gene TRBV29-1 combines with J gene TRBJ2-5, with unresolved D. Trimming stripped 8 bases from V and 1 base from J, with 14 bases between. This CDR3 comprises 13 residues. Germline values: CDR1 SQVTM, CDR2 ANQGSEA. As DNA, the CDR3 is TGCAGCTTCGCCGGGCAGCTCCAAGAGACCCAGTACTTC. Translating it yields CSFAGQLQETQYF.

This clonotype was detected a few times. A much larger clone differs from this one at a single base, so this may be a read error. V gene TRBV12-3 or TRBV12-4 combines with J gene TRBJ2-5; tentative D call: TRBD2 (6 bases). This CDR3 contains 14 residues. The CDR3 protein is CASSLRELEEAQYF. Written as DNA, the CDR3 is TGTGCCAGCAGTTTACGGGAGTTGGAAGAGGCCCAGTACTTC.

Turning to this clonotype: A read error may account for a junction end that differs from germline. J is TRBJ2-7 and V is TRBV4-1, with D possibly matching TRBD2 (6 bases). This CDR3 comprises 14 residues. The germline gives CDR1 MGHRA, CDR2 YSYEKL. This CDR3 reads CASSQVLALDERYF. CDR3 DNA: TGCGCCAGCAGCCAAGTCCTAGCGCTGGACGAGCGGTACTTC.

This clonotype was detected many times. The chain recombines TRBV6-1 with TRBJ2-1; D unresolved. The CDR3 contains 16 residues. Trimming took off 1 base at V and 3 bases at J, with 13 bases between the two ends. Germline-derived CDR1 and CDR2 are MNHNS and SASEGT. Here the CDR3 reads CASSEGRRLIYNEQFF. The CDR3 nucleotides read TGTGCCAGCAGTGAAGGCCGAAGACTGATCTACAATGAGCAGTTCTTC.

This clonotype was seen many times. The chain links TRBV11-2 to TRBJ1-1; D gene uncertain. This CDR3 region has 13 residues. The V and J ends lost 5 bases and 3 bases respectively, with 10 bases between them. Germline V lookup: CDR1 SGHAT, CDR2 FQNNGV. CDR3 loop: CASSLRRDTEAFF. CDR3 coding DNA: TGTGCCAGCAGCCTTCGACGGGACACTGAAGCTTTCTTT.